The 10 T cell receptor beta chains presented below share a single source sample, sequenced in a study of T cell responses to AZD1222 COVID-19 vaccine. Using immunoSEQ multiplex PCR, the repertoire was profiled, and TCRdb retains in-frame clones only, with some absent. The top ten hold around 10% of the sample, which has approximately 150,000 clones, approximately 90% seen once. This sample comprised peripheral blood, obtained 28 days after the second AZD1222 dose. These receptors were obtained from an adult who received the AZD1222 COVID-19 vaccine.

The CDR3 here is CASSISQNTEAFF. DNA for the CDR3: TGTGCCAGTAGTATAAGCCAAAACACTGAAGCTTTCTTT. This chain uses TRBV19 with TRBJ1-1, with D unresolved. The germline V and J ends were trimmed by 2 bases and 2 bases, with 6 bases remaining between them. Per the germline V gene, CDR1 is LNHDA and CDR2 is SQIVND (reference sequence). The CDR3 totals 13 residues.

The V gene is TRBV18, the J gene TRBJ2-5; 7 positions agree with TRBD1. This CDR3 is built from 18 residues. Germline-derived CDR1 and CDR2 are KGHSH and LQKENI. V shed 0 bases, J shed 10 bases, and the junction held 20 bases outside the gene matches. CDR3 bases: TGTGCCAGCTCACCACCTTTCAACAGGGAGCCCCCCAGGGGGATCCAGTACTTC. As protein: CASSPPFNREPPRGIQYF.

The CDR3 region has the DNA TGTGCCAGCAGTCGAGGGGGAAATTCCGGGGAGCTGTTTTTT. Its protein product is CASSRGGNSGELFF. The chain carries TRBV27 and TRBJ2-2; maybe TRBD1 (6 bases). V lost 5 bases and J lost 6, with 13 bases in between. This CDR3 contains 14 residues. Germline assignment: CDR1 MNHEY and CDR2 SMNVEV (reference sequence).

This clone was observed once. V gene TRBV28 combines with J gene TRBJ2-7, with 9 bases that match TRBD1. This CDR3 has 14 residues. V lost 6 bases and J lost 2; bases outside the gene matches: 5. In germline, CDR1 is MDHEN, CDR2 SYDVKM. In nucleotides, the CDR3 is TGTGCCAGCAGCCAGACAGGGGGGACCTACGAGCAGTACGTC. It translates to CASSQTGGTYEQYV.

V gene TRBV13 combines with J gene TRBJ2-1, with 8 bases fitting TRBD2. This CDR3 spans 16 amino acids. CDR1 PRHDT and CDR2 FYEKMQ come from the germline V gene (reference sequence). With 5 bases clipped from V and 4 bases from J, the junction kept 10 bases outside the gene matches. CDR3 bases: TGTGCCAGCAGCCTCCCGACTAGCGCCTCATACAATGAGCAGTTCTTC. It codes for CASSLPTSASYNEQFF.

The rearrangement joins TRBV3-1 (or the pseudogene TRBV3-2) to TRBJ1-2, with D perhaps TRBD1 (5 bases). CDR3 size: 13 residues. From germline, CDR1 is LGHDT and CDR2 YNNKEL (reference sequence). V lost 3 bases, J lost 0 bases, and 5 bases lay in between. CDR3 amino acids: CASSQGPNYGYTF. The CDR3 DNA reads TGTGCCAGCAGCCAGGGACCTAACTATGGCTACACCTTC.

J is TRBJ2-7 and V is TRBV6-5; 8 bases are a match to TRBD1. Gene TRBJ2-5 matches the end of the DNA better, so the J call may be wrong. Germline V gene sequence: CDR1 MNHEY, CDR2 SVGAGI. The CDR3 consists of 16 residues. The CDR3 sequence: CASSYLGQGEAETQYF. CDR3 nucleotides: TGTGCCAGCAGTTACTTAGGACAGGGCGAGGCAGAGACCCAGTACTTC.

This chain uses TRBV12-3 or TRBV12-4 with TRBJ1-3; D remains unclear. CDR3 length: 13 amino acids. V lost 6 bases, J lost 0 bases, and 6 bases lay in between. CDR3 DNA sequence: TGTGCCAGCAGGCAGTACTCTGGAAACACCATATATTTT. It encodes CASRQYSGNTIYF.

The chain joins TRBV5-1 to TRBJ2-5, with 11 bases lining up with TRBD1. This CDR3 has 16 residues. The germline CDR1 and CDR2 sequences are SGHRS and YFSETQ. The junction had 7 bases not matched to a gene; V was cut back by 4 bases and J by 2 bases. As DNA, the CDR3 is TGCGCCAGCAGCGTAACCGGGACAGGGGGTCAAGAGACCCAGTACTTC. Its protein is CASSVTGTGGQETQYF.

The J gene is TRBJ2-1, the V gene TRBV10-3, with TRBD2 matching over 12 bases. V lost 0 bases to trimming and J lost 4 bases; unmatched junction nucleotides: 10. Looked up from germline, CDR1 is ENHRY and CDR2 is SYGVKD. The CDR3 is 19 residues long. CDR3 in DNA: TGTGCCATCAGTGAGTCTAGGACTAGCGGGGTCACCGCTTACAATGAGCAGTTCTTC. It is translated as CAISESRTSGVTAYNEQFF.